This TCR beta chain comes out of a study of neoadjuvant nivolumab and ipilimumab in lung cancer. Study-wide background: Patients got nivolumab 3 mg/kg on days 1, 15 and 29; combination added ipilimumab 1 mg/kg day 1.

Some clones are missing from TCRdb's copy, which holds only in-frame ones; the method was immunoSEQ multiplex PCR. This sample has 30,000 to 35,000 clones; 90% occur once, and the top ten carry 4.5% to 5%. Germline V gene sequence: CDR1 SGHTA, CDR2 FQGNSA. The CDR3 covers 15 residues. V lost 4 bases and J 8 bases, leaving 17 bases between the germline ends. The genes are TRBV7-2 and TRBJ1-4; perhaps TRBD1 as D (6 bases). The receptor's source is an adult with non-small cell lung cancer. Sequenced material: peripheral blood, taken after neoadjuvant nivolumab, alone or with ipilimumab, at or shortly before surgery. The CDR3 here is CASSSQSTGQEKLFF. The CDR3 bases are TGTGCCAGCAGCTCACAATCGACGGGACAAGAAAAACTGTTTTTT.